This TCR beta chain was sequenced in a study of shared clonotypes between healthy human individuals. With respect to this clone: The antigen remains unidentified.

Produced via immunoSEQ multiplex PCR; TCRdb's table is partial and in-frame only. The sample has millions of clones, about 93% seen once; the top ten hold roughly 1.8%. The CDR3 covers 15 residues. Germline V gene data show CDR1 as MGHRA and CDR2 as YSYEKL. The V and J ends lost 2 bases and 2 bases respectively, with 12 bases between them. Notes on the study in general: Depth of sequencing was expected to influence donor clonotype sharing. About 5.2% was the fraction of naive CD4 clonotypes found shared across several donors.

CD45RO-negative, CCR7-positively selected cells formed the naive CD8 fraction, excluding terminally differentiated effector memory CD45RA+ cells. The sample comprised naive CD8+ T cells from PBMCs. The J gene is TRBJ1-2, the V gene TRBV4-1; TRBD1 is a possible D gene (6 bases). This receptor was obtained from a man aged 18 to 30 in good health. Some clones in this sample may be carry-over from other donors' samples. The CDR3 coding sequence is TGCGCCAGCAGCCAACCGAGGACAGCAAACTATGGCTACACCTTC. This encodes CASSQPRTANYGYTF.